The sample holds a few counts of the clone carrying this T cell receptor (beta chain). The data stem from a study of shared clonotypes between healthy human individuals. Overall study context: Serving as donors were a couple of women and three men, whose ages spanned 18 to 49.

The assay used deep level. In the original processing: Filtering differed because ImmunoSEQ produced junction-only sequences that carried no quality scores. The protocol was immunoSEQ multiplex PCR, while the TCRdb copy is restricted to in-frame clones and leaves out a portion. V and J calls and clone size are those listed in that table; D and trimming were worked out from the DNA. The table has about 660,000 clones, less than 85% seen once; the top ten hold approximately 1.6%. The authors divided CD4+ cells into CD45RA+ naive and CD45RA-negative memory subsets. Germline CDR1 and CDR2: MGHRA and YSYEKL. J lost 0 bases, V lost 0 bases, and 8 bases had no gene match. The CDR3 consists of 18 residues.

The gene calls are TRBV4-1 and TRBJ2-4; TRBD1 matches 7 bases. This TCR was recovered from a woman younger than 45 in good health. Sequencing was done on a sample of memory CD4+ T cells sorted from blood. Subset defined: CD45RA-negative fraction. Here the CDR3 DNA reads TGCGCCAGCAGCCAAGACAGGACAGGCCAAATAGCCAAAAACATTCAGTACTTC. Its translation is CASSQDRTGQIAKNIQYF.